The entry that follows covers one TCR beta chain sequence. V shed 6 bases and J shed 0 bases, with 18 bases lying between them. The germline gives CDR1 MDHEN, CDR2 SYDVKM. The CDR3 extends over 17 amino acids. The table came from immunoSEQ multiplex PCR; TCRdb's copy has only in-frame clones and leaves some out. The sample comprises 100,000 to 120,000 clones, nearly 90% of which are singletons, and around 3.3% rests with the top ten. These data belong to a study of T cell responses to AZD1222 COVID-19 vaccine. The wider study: Combined were second doses at about 4 or about 12 weeks.

Sample: peripheral blood, taken on day 0 of AZD1222 vaccination. V and J are TRBV28 and TRBJ2-1; D might be TRBD1 (6 bases). This TCR derives from an adult in good health. CDR3 in DNA: TGTGCCAGCAGCCATTCTGGGGGCGGAAGCTCCTACAATGAGCAGTTCTTC. Translating it yields CASSHSGGGSSYNEQFF.